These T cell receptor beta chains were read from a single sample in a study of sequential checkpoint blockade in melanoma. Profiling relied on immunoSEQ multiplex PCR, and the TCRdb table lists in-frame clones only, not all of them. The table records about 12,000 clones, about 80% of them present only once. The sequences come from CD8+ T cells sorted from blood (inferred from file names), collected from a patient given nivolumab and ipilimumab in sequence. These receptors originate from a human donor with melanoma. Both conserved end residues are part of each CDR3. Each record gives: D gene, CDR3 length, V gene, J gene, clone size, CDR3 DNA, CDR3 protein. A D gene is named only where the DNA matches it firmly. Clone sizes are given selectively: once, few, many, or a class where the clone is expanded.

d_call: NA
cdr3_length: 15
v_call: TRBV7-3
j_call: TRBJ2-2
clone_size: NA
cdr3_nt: TGTGCCAGCAGCCTGGGACGGGGGAGCACCGGGGAGCTGTTTTTT
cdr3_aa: CASSLGRGSTGELFF

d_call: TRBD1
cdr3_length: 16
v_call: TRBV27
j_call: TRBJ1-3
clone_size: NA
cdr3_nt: TGTGCCAGCAGTCTCCAGGGGGCGCAGGCTGGAAACACCATATATTTT
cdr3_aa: CASSLQGAQAGNTIYF

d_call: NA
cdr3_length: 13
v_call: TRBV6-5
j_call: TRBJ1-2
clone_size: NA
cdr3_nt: TGTGCCAGCAGTTACGGGCAGGGGAATGGCTACACCTTC
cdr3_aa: CASSYGQGNGYTF

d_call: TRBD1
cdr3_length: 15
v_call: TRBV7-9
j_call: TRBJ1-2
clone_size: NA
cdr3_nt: TGTGCCAGCAGCTTAGTACTGCCAGGGGGAGATGGCTACACCTTC
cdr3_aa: CASSLVLPGGDGYTF

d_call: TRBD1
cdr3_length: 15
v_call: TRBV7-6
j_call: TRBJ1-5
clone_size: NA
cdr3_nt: TGTGCCAGCAGCGAAGACAGGGGGTTTAATCAGCCCCAGCATTTT
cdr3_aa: CASSEDRGFNQPQHF

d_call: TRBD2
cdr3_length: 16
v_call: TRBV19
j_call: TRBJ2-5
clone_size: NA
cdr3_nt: TGTGCCAGTAGTATAAGGCCTAGCGGGGGGGAAGAGACCCAGTACTTC
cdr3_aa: CASSIRPSGGEETQYF

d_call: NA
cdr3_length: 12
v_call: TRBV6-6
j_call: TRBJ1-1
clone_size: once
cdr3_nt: TGTGCCAGCGCCCCTGCAGGCACTGAAGCTTTCTTT
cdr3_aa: CASAPAGTEAFF

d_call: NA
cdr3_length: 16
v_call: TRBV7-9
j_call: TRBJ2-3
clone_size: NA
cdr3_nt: TGCGCCAGCAGCTTCGCCATGGTGGGCCAAACAGATACGCAGTATTTT
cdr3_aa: CASSFAMVGQTDTQYF

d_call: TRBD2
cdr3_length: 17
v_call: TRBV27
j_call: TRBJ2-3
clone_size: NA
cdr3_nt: TGTGCCAGCATGCGGACTAGCGGGGGAAAAAGCACAGATACGCAGTATTTT
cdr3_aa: CASMRTSGGKSTDTQYF

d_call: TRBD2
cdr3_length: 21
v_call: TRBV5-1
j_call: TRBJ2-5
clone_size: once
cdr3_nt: TGCGCCAGCAGCCAGACGCCTAACCAGGGACTAGCGGGGGGTCCTCAAGAGACCCAGTACTTC
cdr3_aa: CASSQTPNQGLAGGPQETQYF

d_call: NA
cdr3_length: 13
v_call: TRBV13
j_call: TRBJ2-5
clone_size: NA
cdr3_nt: TGTGCCAGCAGGCCCTCTGGGGGGGAGACCCAGTACTTC
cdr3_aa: CASRPSGGETQYF

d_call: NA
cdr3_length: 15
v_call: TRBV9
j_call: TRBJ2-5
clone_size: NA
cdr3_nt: TGTGCCAGCAGCGGCCGGGACTGGGGTCCGGAGACCCAGTACTTC
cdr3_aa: CASSGRDWGPETQYF

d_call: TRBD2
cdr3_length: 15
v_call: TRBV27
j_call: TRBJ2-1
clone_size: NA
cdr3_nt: TGTGCCAGCAGTTCCGGGACTAGCGGAAACAATGAGCAGTTCTTC
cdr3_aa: CASSSGTSGNNEQFF

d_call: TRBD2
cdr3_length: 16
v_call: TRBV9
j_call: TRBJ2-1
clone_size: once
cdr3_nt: TGTGCCAGCAGCGTAGACCGCGGGGGGGCCTACAATGAGCAGTTCTTC
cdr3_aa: CASSVDRGGAYNEQFF

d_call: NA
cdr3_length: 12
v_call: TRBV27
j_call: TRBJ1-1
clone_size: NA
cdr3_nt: TGTGCCAGCACGGGCAGGGGCACTGAAGCTTTCTTT
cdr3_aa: CASTGRGTEAFF

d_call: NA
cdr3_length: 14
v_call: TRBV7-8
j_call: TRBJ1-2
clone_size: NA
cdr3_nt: TGTGCCAGCAGCTTAGGGGAGACTAACTATGGCTACACCTTC
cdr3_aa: CASSLGETNYGYTF

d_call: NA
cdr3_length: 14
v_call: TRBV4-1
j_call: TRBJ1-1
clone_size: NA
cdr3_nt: TGCGCCAGCAGCCAAGCGCAGGGGTATACTGAAGCTTTCTTT
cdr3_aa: CASSQAQGYTEAFF

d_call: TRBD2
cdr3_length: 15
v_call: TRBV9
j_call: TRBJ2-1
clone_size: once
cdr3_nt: TGTGCCAGCGGGAGGGAAAGCGGGGGGTACAATGAGCAGTTCTTC
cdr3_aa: CASGRESGGYNEQFF

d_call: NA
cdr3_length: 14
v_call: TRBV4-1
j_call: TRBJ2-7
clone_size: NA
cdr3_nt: TGCGCCAGCAGCCAAGATCCAGGTTCCTACGAGCAGTACTTC
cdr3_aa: CASSQDPGSYEQYF

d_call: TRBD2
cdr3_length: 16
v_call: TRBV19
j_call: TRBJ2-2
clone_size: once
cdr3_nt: TGTGCCAGTAGTATGGGGTTAGCGGGGAAGACCGGGGAGCTGTTTTTT
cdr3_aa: CASSMGLAGKTGELFF

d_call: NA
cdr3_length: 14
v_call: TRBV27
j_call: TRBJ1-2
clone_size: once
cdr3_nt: TGTGCCAGCCGGTGGCAGGCCCAGTCCTATGGCTACACCTTC
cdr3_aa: CASRWQAQSYGYTF

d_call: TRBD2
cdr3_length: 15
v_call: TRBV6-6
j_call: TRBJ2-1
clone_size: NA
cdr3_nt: TGTGCCAGCAGCCTGGACAGCGGGAGTTTGGATGAGCAGTTCTTC
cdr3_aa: CASSLDSGSLDEQFF

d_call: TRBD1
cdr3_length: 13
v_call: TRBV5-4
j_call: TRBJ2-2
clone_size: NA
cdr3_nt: TGTGCCAGTCAACAGGGGGCAAGCGGGGAGCTGTTTTTT
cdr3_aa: CASQQGASGELFF

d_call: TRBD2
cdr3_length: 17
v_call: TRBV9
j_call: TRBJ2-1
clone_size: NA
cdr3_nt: TGTGCCAGCAGCGTAACCCCCCGGACTAGCGGGGTTAATGAGCAGTTCTTC
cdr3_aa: CASSVTPRTSGVNEQFF

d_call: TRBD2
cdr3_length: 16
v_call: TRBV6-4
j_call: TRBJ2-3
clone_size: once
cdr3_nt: TGTGCCAGCAGTGGGGAGGCGGGGGGCCCCAGAAATACGCAGTATTTT
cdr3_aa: CASSGEAGGPRNTQYF

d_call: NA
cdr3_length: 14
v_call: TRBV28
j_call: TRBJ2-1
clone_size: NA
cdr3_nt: TGTGCCAGCAGTGTAGGGGATATCGGGAATGAGCAGTTCTTC
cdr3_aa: CASSVGDIGNEQFF

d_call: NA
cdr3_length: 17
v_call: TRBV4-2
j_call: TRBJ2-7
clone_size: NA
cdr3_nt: TGTGCCAGCAGCCAACCGCCCATAAGCGGACCTCTCTACGAGCAGTACTTC
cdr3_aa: CASSQPPISGPLYEQYF

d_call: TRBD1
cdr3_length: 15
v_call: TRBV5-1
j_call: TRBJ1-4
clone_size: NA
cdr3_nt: TGCGCCAGCAGCTTGGGACAGGGGCAAAATGAAAAACTGTTTTTT
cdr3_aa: CASSLGQGQNEKLFF

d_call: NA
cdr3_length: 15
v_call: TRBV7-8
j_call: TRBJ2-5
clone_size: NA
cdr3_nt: TGTGCCAGCAGCGGAAACGGACTACACCAAGAGACCCAGTACTTC
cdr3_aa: CASSGNGLHQETQYF

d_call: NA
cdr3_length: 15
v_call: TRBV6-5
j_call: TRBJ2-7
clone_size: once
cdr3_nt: TGTGCCAGCAGTTACAACCCGTGGCCCCCCTACGAGCAGTACTTC
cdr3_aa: CASSYNPWPPYEQYF

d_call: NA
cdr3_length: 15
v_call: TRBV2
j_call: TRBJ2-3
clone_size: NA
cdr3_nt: TGTGCCAGCAGCGGGACTCCCTTCCTCACAGATACGCAGTATTTT
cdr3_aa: CASSGTPFLTDTQYF

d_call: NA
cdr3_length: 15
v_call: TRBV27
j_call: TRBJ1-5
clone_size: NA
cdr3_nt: TGTGCCAGCAGTCCTACTACCGCGTTGAATCAGCCCCAGCATTTT
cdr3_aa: CASSPTTALNQPQHF

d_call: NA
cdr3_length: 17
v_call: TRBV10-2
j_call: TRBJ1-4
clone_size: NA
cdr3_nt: TGCGCCAGCCACGACCCCGGAGCGGGTGGGTCTAATGAAAAACTGTTTTTT
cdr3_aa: CASHDPGAGGSNEKLFF

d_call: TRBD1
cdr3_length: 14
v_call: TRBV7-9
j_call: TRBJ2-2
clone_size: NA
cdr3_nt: TGTGCCAGCAGCGCGGACAGGGCGATAGGGGAGCTGTTTTTT
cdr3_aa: CASSADRAIGELFF

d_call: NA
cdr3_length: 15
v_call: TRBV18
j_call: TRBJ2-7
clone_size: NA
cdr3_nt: TGTGCCAGCTCACCGGCTGGGGGGTCACTCTACGAGCAGTACTTC
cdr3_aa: CASSPAGGSLYEQYF

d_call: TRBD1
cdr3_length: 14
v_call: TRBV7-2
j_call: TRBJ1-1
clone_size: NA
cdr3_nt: TGTGCCAGCAGCTTAGGACAGGGGAGAACTGAAGCTTTCTTT
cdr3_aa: CASSLGQGRTEAFF

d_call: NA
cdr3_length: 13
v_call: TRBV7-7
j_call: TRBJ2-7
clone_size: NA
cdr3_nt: TGTGCTAGCAGCCTAGGACCGCGGTCCGAGCAGTACTTC
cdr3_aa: CASSLGPRSEQYF

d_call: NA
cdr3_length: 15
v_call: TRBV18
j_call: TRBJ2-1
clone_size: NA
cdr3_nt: TGTGCCAGCTCACCAAAAGAGAGGACCTACAATGAGCAGTTCTTC
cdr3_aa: CASSPKERTYNEQFF

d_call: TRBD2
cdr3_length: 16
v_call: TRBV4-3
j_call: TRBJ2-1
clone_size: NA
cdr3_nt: TGCGCCAGCAGCCTGATGACTAGCGGGGGGTACAATGAGCAGTTCTTC
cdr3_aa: CASSLMTSGGYNEQFF

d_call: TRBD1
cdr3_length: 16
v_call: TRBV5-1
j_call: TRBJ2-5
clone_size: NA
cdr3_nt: TGCGCCAGCAGCTTGTACACCGGGACAGGGAAAGAGACCCAGTACTTC
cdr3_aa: CASSLYTGTGKETQYF

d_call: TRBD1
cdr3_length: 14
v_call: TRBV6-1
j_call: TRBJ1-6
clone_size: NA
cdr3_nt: TGTGCCAGCAGTGAAGTCGGACAGGCCGCCGTGATCCACTTT
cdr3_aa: CASSEVGQAAVIHF

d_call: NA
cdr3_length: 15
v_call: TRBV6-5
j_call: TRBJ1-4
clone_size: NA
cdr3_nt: TGTGCCAGCAGTAGTAGCGTCTCAACTAATGAAAAACTGTTTTTT
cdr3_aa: CASSSSVSTNEKLFF

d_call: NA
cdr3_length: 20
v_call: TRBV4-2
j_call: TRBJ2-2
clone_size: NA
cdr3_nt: TGTGCCAGCAGCCAAGAAAATTGGACAGTACCTCAAAAAAACACCGGGGAGCTGTTTTTT
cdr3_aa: CASSQENWTVPQKNTGELFF

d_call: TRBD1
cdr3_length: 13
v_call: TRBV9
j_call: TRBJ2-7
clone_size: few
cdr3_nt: TGTGCCAGCAGCGTAGGACAGGGGGACGAGCAGTACTTC
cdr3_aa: CASSVGQGDEQYF

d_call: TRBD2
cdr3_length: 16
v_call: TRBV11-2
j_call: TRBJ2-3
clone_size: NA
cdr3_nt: TGTGCCAGCAGCCTGACTAGCCGGGGGTCCACAGATACGCAGTATTTT
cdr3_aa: CASSLTSRGSTDTQYF

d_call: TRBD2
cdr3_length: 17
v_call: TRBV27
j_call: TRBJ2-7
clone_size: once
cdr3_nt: TGTGCCAGCAGTTTACTAGCGGGGGGGCTTGGGTCAGAGGAGCAGTACTTC
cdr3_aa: CASSLLAGGLGSEEQYF

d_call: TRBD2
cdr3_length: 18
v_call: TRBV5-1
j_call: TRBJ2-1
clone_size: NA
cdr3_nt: TGCGCCAGCAGCTTGGTGACTAGCGGGGGGCCCTCCTACAATGAGCAGTTCTTC
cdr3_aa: CASSLVTSGGPSYNEQFF

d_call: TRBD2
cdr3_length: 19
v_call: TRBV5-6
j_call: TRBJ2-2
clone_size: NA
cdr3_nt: TGTGCCAGCAGCTTGGGGAGGCGTCTCGTCGGGGGGGCCCCCGGGGAGCTGTTTTTT
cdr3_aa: CASSLGRRLVGGAPGELFF

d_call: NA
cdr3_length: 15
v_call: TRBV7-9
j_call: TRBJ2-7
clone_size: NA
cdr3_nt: TGTGCCAGCAGCCTGGTGGGGGCCCCATCCTACGAGCAGTACTTC
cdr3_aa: CASSLVGAPSYEQYF

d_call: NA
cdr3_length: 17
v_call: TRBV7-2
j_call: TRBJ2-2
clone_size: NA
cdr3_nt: TGTGCCAGCAGCTTAGAATTATCGCGGGGTAACACCGGGGAGCTGTTTTTT
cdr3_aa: CASSLELSRGNTGELFF

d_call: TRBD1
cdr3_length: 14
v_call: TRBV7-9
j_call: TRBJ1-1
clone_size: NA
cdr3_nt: TGTGCCAGCAGCTCGGGACAGGGTTACACTGAAGCTTTCTTT
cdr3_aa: CASSSGQGYTEAFF

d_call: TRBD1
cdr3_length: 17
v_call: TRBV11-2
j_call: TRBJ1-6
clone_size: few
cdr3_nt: TGTGCCAGCAGCTTAGATCGGTGGGCAGGGGCCAGGGGGGCCCTCCACTTT
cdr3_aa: CASSLDRWAGARGALHF